The TCR beta chain under discussion was sequenced for a study of early T cells in non-severe SARS-CoV-2 infection. About the research overall: Chains from this unsorted whole-blood bulk RNA could not be paired.

This clonotype has a count of ten or more. CDR3 length: 16 residues. Germline-derived CDR1 and CDR2 are SGHTA and FQGNSA. V shed 0 bases and J 2 bases; nucleotides not matched to a gene: 4. Individually, cDNA molecules had unique molecular identifiers attached to them. Each CDR3 protein gets one entry after TCRdb re-called the 5' RACE reads with MiXCR. The sample yields fewer than 35,000 distinct CDR3 sequences, over 8.5% seen once. The sequence came from an adult who was a healthcare worker with PCR-confirmed SARS-CoV-2 infection or an uninfected control (not recorded which). The V and J genes are TRBV7-2 and TRBJ2-7; 10 bases are a match to TRBD2. The material sequenced was whole blood. CDR3 residues: CASSLAHLAGAYEQYF. The CDR3 DNA reads TGTGCCAGCAGCTTAGCACACCTAGCGGGGGCCTACGAGCAGTACTTC.